What follows are 25 T cell receptor beta chains derived from one specimen sequenced in a study of preoperative IRX-2 immunotherapy in early breast cancer. Treatment here: preoperative locoregional IRX-2 cytokine immunotherapy. Produced via immunoSEQ multiplex PCR; TCRdb's table is partial and in-frame only. Here the sample spans roughly 4,900 clones, roughly 70% being singletons. This specimen consisted of tumor tissue, obtained before IRX-2 immunotherapy. These receptors were collected from a human donor with breast cancer.

The chain carries TRBV19 and TRBJ2-7; D not resolved. V was trimmed by 2 bases and J by 6 bases, leaving 11 bases between them. The CDR3 extends over 13 amino acids. The germline CDR1 and CDR2 sequences are LNHDA and SQIVND (reference sequence). CDR3 nucleotides: TGTGCCAGTAGTATAAGGTTAGAAGCCGAGCAGTACTTC. This translates into CASSIRLEAEQYF.

This clone was seen only a few times. The chain is built from TRBV11-3 and TRBJ2-3, with TRBD2 identical over 9 bases. Germline V CDR1 and CDR2: SGHNT, YENEEA. With V trimmed by 3 bases and J by 6 bases, 7 bases remained unmatched. The CDR3 has 15 residues. CDR3 residues: CASSLTAGGPDTQYF. In DNA form, the CDR3 reads TGTGCCAGCAGCTTGACGGCGGGAGGGCCTGATACGCAGTATTTT.

This clone has more than one count but fewer than ten. This chain's CDR3 is CASSWDSSSYEQYF. For the CDR3, the DNA is TGTGCCAGCAGTTGGGACAGCAGCTCCTACGAGCAGTACTTC. The J gene is TRBJ2-7, the V gene TRBV6-8; 7 positions agree with TRBD1. V shed 4 bases and J 0 bases; nucleotides not matched to a gene: 3. From germline, CDR1 is MNHGY and CDR2 SAAAGT. CDR3 length: 14 residues.

This clone was seen a handful of times. Other nucleotide sequences from this sample produce the same CDR3. The V gene is TRBV18, the J gene TRBJ2-5, with D perhaps assigned TRBD1 or TRBD2 (5 bases each). The CDR3 length is 13 residues. The germline V and J ends were trimmed by 2 bases and 1 base, with 5 bases remaining between them. CDR1 and CDR2 (germline): KGHSH, LQKENI. The CDR3 DNA reads TGTGCCAGCTCACCAGGGGGCCAAGAGACCCAGTACTTC. The encoded protein is CASSPGGQETQYF.

This clone has just one count. For the CDR3, the DNA is TGTGCCAGCAGTTACTCGTCTCCACTGGGGAACACTGAAGCTTTCTTT. This gives the protein CASSYSSPLGNTEAFF. V gene TRBV6-8 combines with J gene TRBJ1-1, with no clear D. The CDR3 covers 16 residues. Between the trimmed V and J ends, which lost 0 bases and 1 base, there was a span of 12 bases. Germline V gene lookup returns CDR1 MNHGY and CDR2 SAAAGT.

In its sample, this clone is medium-sized. V gene TRBV29-1 combines with J gene TRBJ1-3; tentatively, D is TRBD1 (5 bases). This CDR3 region has 12 residues. Trimming removed 6 bases from V and 4 bases from J, with 10 bases in between. CDR1 and CDR2 (germline): SQVTM, ANQGSEA. CDR3 region: CSVGTLGNTIYF. As DNA, the CDR3 is TGCAGCGTGGGGACTCTGGGAAACACCATATATTTT. Looking up the rest from reference TRBV29-1 and TRBJ1-3 gives the full variable domain: SAVISQKPSRDICQRGTSLTIQCQVDSQVTMMFWYRQQPGQSLTLIATANQGSEATYESGFVIDKFPISRPNLTFSTLTVSNMSPEDSSIYLCSVGTLGNTIYFGEGSWLTVV.

The chain combines TRBV11-3 with TRBJ2-1; 10 bases are a match to TRBD2. This CDR3 is built from 15 residues. The germline CDR1 and CDR2 sequences are SGHNT and YENEEA. V lost 5 bases to trimming and J lost 0 bases; unmatched junction nucleotides: 1. CDR3 amino acids: CASSPSGSSYNEQFF. Here the CDR3 DNA reads TGTGCCAGCAGCCCTAGCGGGAGCTCCTACAATGAGCAGTTCTTC. The variable domain in full, with the rest retrieved from reference TRBV11-3 and TRBJ2-1, is EAGVVQSPRYKIIEKKQPVAFWCNPISGHNTLYWYLQNLGQGPELLIRYENEEAVDDSQLPKDRFSAERLKGVDSTLKIQPAELGDSAVYLCASSPSGSSYNEQFFGPGTRLTVL.

This chain uses TRBV11-3 with TRBJ1-5, with 8 bases identical to TRBD1. Per germline, CDR1 SGHNT and CDR2 YENEEA. This CDR3 is built from 14 residues. Unmatched junction bases numbered 2, after V lost 4 bases and J lost 3 bases. The CDR3 spells CASSSDRVNQPQHF. The CDR3 DNA reads TGTGCCAGCAGCTCGGACAGGGTCAATCAGCCCCAGCATTTT.

Only a few counts were recorded for this clone. V is TRBV18 and J is TRBJ1-1; D not certain. Germline CDR1 reads KGHSH; CDR2 reads LQKENI. Between the trimmed V and J ends, which lost 0 bases and 3 bases, there was a span of 11 bases. There are 15 residues in the CDR3. The CDR3 coding sequence is TGTGCCAGCTCACCACCGCCGGACGGGTACACTGAAGCTTTCTTT. Translated, it gives CASSPPPDGYTEAFF.

This sequence joins TRBV6-8 and TRBJ2-1, with D maybe TRBD2 (6 bases). V was trimmed by 5 bases and J by 4 bases, leaving 18 bases between them. The length of the CDR3 is 16 residues. The germline CDR1 and CDR2 sequences are MNHGY and SAAAGT. The CDR3, as DNA: TGTGCCAGCAGTCCCACAGCGGGTTACGGGTACAATGAGCAGTTCTTC. Protein product: CASSPTAGYGYNEQFF.

The chain carries TRBV6-8 and TRBJ2-1; 10 bases align to TRBD2. The V segment lost 7 bases and the J segment 8 bases; nucleotides outside the gene matches: 23. The germline V gene encodes CDR1 MNHGY and CDR2 SAAAGT. There are 19 residues in the CDR3. The CDR3 loop is CASTPRRLAGPKKVDEQFF. Here the CDR3 DNA reads TGTGCCAGCACCCCCCGCCGACTAGCGGGCCCAAAGAAGGTCGATGAGCAGTTCTTC.

This chain uses TRBV10-3 with TRBJ2-1; the D is unclear. This CDR3 is built from 12 residues. Between the trimmed V and J ends, which lost 0 bases and 11 bases, there was a span of 8 bases. CDR1 is ENHRY and CDR2 is SYGVKD in the germline V gene. The CDR3, as DNA: TGTGCCATCAGTGAGTCGTGGGGAAAGCAGTTCTTC. Protein: CAISESWGKQFF.

V and J are TRBV6-8 and TRBJ1-2; 7 bases align to TRBD1. The length of the CDR3 is 16 residues. The V and J ends lost 2 bases and 4 bases, in that order; junction bases with no gene match: 10. Germline V lookup: CDR1 MNHGY, CDR2 SAAAGT. Written as DNA, the CDR3 is TGTGCCAGCAGTTACAGAGTTGGGGGGGACAGCTATGGCTACACCTTC. Translation gives CASSYRVGGDSYGYTF.

V usage is TRBV6-8 and J usage is TRBJ1-1; tentative D call: TRBD1 (5 bases). The CDR3 sequence is 14 residues long. The V gene lost 9 bases and the J gene lost 1 base, with 15 bases spanning the gap. Looked up from germline, CDR1 is MNHGY and CDR2 is SAAAGT. The CDR3 spells CASGEKGRNTEAFF. CDR3 DNA sequence: TGTGCCAGTGGGGAGAAGGGACGGAACACTGAAGCTTTCTTT.

The genes are TRBV19 and TRBJ2-2; D remains ambiguous. Germline CDR1 LNHDA, CDR2 SQIVND (reference sequence). The CDR3 covers 15 residues. With 0 bases removed from V and 6 bases from J, the gap between germline ends came to 11 bases. This CDR3 reads CASSIDIGSAGELFF. For the CDR3, the DNA is TGTGCCAGTAGTATAGATATAGGCAGCGCCGGGGAGCTGTTTTTT.

The chain recombines TRBV19 with TRBJ2-4, with TRBD1 identical over 9 bases. V trimming: 1 base; J trimming: 7 bases; junction bases outside the gene matches: 5. The CDR3 is 15 amino acids. Per germline, CDR1 LNHDA and CDR2 SQIVND (reference sequence). The CDR3 bases are TGTGCCAGTAGTATAGGCGGGACAGGGCAGAACATTCAGTACTTC. Translated, it gives CASSIGGTGQNIQYF.

The chain recombines TRBV11-3 with TRBJ2-7, with D tentatively TRBD2 (5 bases). The CDR3 consists of 15 residues. V shed 2 bases and J shed 5 bases, with 16 bases lying between them. Germline CDR1 is SGHNT and CDR2 is YENEEA. CDR3 coding DNA: TGTGCCAGCAGCTTACGGCGGGTCGAAGTGGACGAGCAGTACTTC. This gives the protein CASSLRRVEVDEQYF.

The rearrangement uses TRBV5-1 and TRBJ2-6; D might be TRBD2 (6 bases). CDR1 is SGHRS, CDR2 YFSETQ, per germline. This CDR3 is 15 amino acids long. Trimming removed 0 bases at V and 8 bases at J, with 12 bases between. The CDR3 DNA reads TGCGCCAGCAGCTTGGGGGACGGAGGGTCCAACGTCCTGACTTTC. It is translated as CASSLGDGGSNVLTF.

This chain uses TRBV28 with TRBJ2-3, with 13 bases lining up with TRBD2. CDR3 length equals 18 residues. The germline V gene has CDR1 MDHEN and CDR2 SYDVKM. After removal of 3 bases from V and 1 base from J, the junction contained 7 bases not matched to a gene. The CDR3 region is CASSFWQGTSGGTDTQYF. CDR3 nucleotide sequence: TGTGCCAGCAGTTTTTGGCAGGGGACTAGCGGGGGCACAGATACGCAGTATTTT. Full variable domain (missing parts from reference TRBV28 and TRBJ2-3): DVKVTQSSRYLVKRTGEKVFLECVQDMDHENMFWYRQDPGLGLRLIYFSYDVKMKEKGDIPEGYSVSREKKERFSLILESASTNQTSMYLCASSFWQGTSGGTDTQYFGPGTRLTVL.

This sequence joins TRBV6-8 and TRBJ2-5; D unclear. Per germline, CDR1 MNHGY and CDR2 SAAAGT. The V end lost 5 bases, the J end lost 1 base, and 8 bases lay between the germline ends. The CDR3 contains 13 residues. The CDR3: CASSGRPQETQYF. CDR3 DNA sequence: TGTGCCAGCAGTGGACGTCCCCAAGAGACCCAGTACTTC.

The chain carries TRBV5-1 and TRBJ2-2, with D possibly being TRBD2 (5 bases). The length of the CDR3 is 15 residues. Between the trimmed V and J ends, which lost 0 bases and 7 bases, there was a span of 13 bases. In germline, CDR1 is SGHRS, CDR2 YFSETQ. The chain's CDR3 is CASSLGLMSNGELFF. In DNA, the CDR3 is TGCGCCAGCAGCTTGGGACTAATGTCTAACGGGGAGCTGTTTTTT.

The chain is built from TRBV30 and TRBJ2-1; 9 nucleotides line up with TRBD2. The CDR3 totals 15 residues. Per germline, CDR1 GTSNPN and CDR2 SVGIG (reference sequence). V dropped 1 base and J dropped 2; count of bases not matched to a gene: 3. The CDR3 region has the DNA TGTGCCTGGAGTGCGCGGGGGGGTACCTACAATGAGCAGTTCTTC. Its translation is CAWSARGGTYNEQFF. Together with reference TRBV30 and TRBJ2-1, the CDR3 gives the full variable domain: SQTIHQWPATLVQPVGSPLSLECTVEGTSNPNLYWYRQAAGRGLQLLFYSVGIGQISSEVPQNLSASRPQDRQFILSSKKLLLSDSGFYLCAWSARGGTYNEQFFGPGTRLTVL.

The chain couples TRBV10-2 to TRBJ2-4; 10 bases are a match to TRBD1. The CDR3 loop spans 14 amino acids. V dropped 7 bases and J dropped 7; count of bases not matched to a gene: 7. Germline-derived CDR1 and CDR2 are WSHSY and SAAADI. The CDR3 nucleotides are TGCGCCAGCACCCCGGACAGGGGGGGGAACATTCAGTACTTC. Its protein is CASTPDRGGNIQYF.

The gene calls are TRBV6-8 and TRBJ2-7; D is unresolved. V gave up 4 bases and J gave up 1 base, with 8 bases separating them. The length of the CDR3 is 13 residues. Germline loops: CDR1 MNHGY, CDR2 SAAAGT. CDR3 nucleotide sequence: TGTGCCAGCAGTTTCGGACGGTCCTACGAGCAGTACTTC. Its translation is CASSFGRSYEQYF.

V gene TRBV6-8 combines with J gene TRBJ2-1; D may match TRBD1 or TRBD2 (5 bases each). The CDR3 has 18 amino acids. V lost 0 bases, J lost 7 bases, and 22 bases lay in between. Looked up from germline, CDR1 is MNHGY and CDR2 is SAAAGT. The chain's CDR3 is CASSYSKVFAGPGNEQFF. The CDR3 DNA reads as TGTGCCAGCAGTTACTCGAAGGTTTTCGCAGGGCCGGGGAATGAGCAGTTCTTC.